At least ten counts were recorded for the clone carrying this T cell receptor (beta chain). The antigen is not known. The sample belongs to a study of T-cell reconstitution after alpha-beta-depleted transplantation in children. Study results and limitations: Day-60 TCRbeta diversity that was high in some patients was derived from surviving recipient T cells and thymic progenitors. One year post-transplant, T-cell counts and diversity were largely derived from T cells produced anew.

TCRbeta library preparation incorporated unique molecular identifiers. TCRdb used MiXCR to reprocess the PCR reads, holding one entry per CDR3 protein. This sample carries under 250,000 distinct CDR3 sequences, approximately 6.3% of them seen once, and the ten largest clones take 5.5%. The sample was PBMCs, taken before TCRalphabeta/CD19-depleted stem cell transplant. The TCR sequence derives from a boy between 2 and 10 years old with acute lymphoblastic leukemia, due to receive a stem cell transplant.

CDR3 DNA: TGTGCCAGCAGCTTGCGGGGGGGGAATACAGATACGCAGTATTTT. It specifies CASSLRGGNTDTQYF. The rearrangement links TRBV28 to TRBJ2-3; 9 bases match TRBD2. CDR3 length equals 15 residues. Per the germline V gene, CDR1 is MDHEN and CDR2 is SYDVKM. V shed 6 bases and J 3 bases; nucleotides not matched to a gene: 7.